This T cell receptor (beta chain) came from a study of response to subunit inactivated influenza vaccine. General study results and limits: Researchers suggested that each seasonal influenza vaccination recruits few new T cells.

About this clonotype: Its specificity is unknown.

TCRdb independently ran MiXCR on the RT-PCR reads; one entry per CDR3 protein. Among around 570,000 distinct CDR3 sequences, about 7.6% were seen once, and the ten largest hold 10% to 15%. Source: PBMCs from blood, taken 23 to 25 months after vaccination. The TCR originated in a man aged 45 to 70 who received an inactivated influenza vaccine.

CDR3 region: CASSSSAEQFF. The CDR3 nucleotides are TGTGCCAGCAGTTCCTCAGCCGAGCAGTTCTTC. The V gene is TRBV28, the J gene TRBJ2-1; D call uncertain. The ends were cut back, 4 bases at V and 10 bases at J, with 8 bases in the middle. Germline CDR1 MDHEN, CDR2 SYDVKM. The CDR3 has 11 amino acids.